The clone carrying this T cell receptor beta chain has just a few counts. Original processing methods: Estimation of nucleated cell counts relied on the amplification of reference gene primers. Method: immunoSEQ multiplex PCR; TCRdb's copy keeps in-frame clones and lacks some. That table furnishes V, J and clone size, whereas the DNA furnished D and trimming. The sample carries 100,000 to 150,000 clones, roughly 87% recorded once. J was trimmed by 7 bases and V by 2 bases; bases with no gene match: 7. Germline CDR1 is MNHEY and CDR2 is SVGAGI. This CDR3 is built from 15 residues. This record comes from a study of blood T cell repertoires in COVID-19. About the study: Sources were T cells, B-cell-depleted T cells, or PBMCs; the material itself was cDNA or gDNA.

The specimen sequenced was peripheral blood. The J gene is TRBJ1-5, the V gene TRBV6-5; 8 bases line up with TRBD1. The clonotype comes from an elderly man with active or convalescent COVID-19. The CDR3 region is CASSYARGREQPQHF. CDR3 DNA: TGTGCCAGCAGTTACGCCAGGGGGCGAGAGCAGCCCCAGCATTTT.